These 13 T cell receptor beta chains were sequenced from one sample in a study of control samples from healthy donors and cancer patients. Assay: immunoSEQ multiplex PCR; the TCRdb copy retains only in-frame clones and omits some. Of some 150,000 clones listed, around 94% were seen once; the top ten hold around 14%. The specimen was blood. These receptors all stem from a man aged 40-55 years in good health.

This sequence joins TRBV12-3 or TRBV12-4 and TRBJ1-1, with unresolved D. V was shortened by 6 bases and J by 8 bases, with 7 bases between the two germline ends. The CDR3 has 10 residues. The CDR3 loop is CASRGGEAFF. Here the CDR3 DNA reads TGTGCCAGCAGGGGTGGAGAAGCTTTCTTT.

The chain combines TRBV4-3 with TRBJ2-2, with D uncertain. Per germline, CDR1 LGHNA and CDR2 YSLEER. This CDR3 is 13 amino acids long. The germline V and J ends were trimmed by 4 bases and 5 bases, with 8 bases remaining between them. CDR3 nucleotides: TGCGCCAGCAGCCCAACAAGTACCGGGGAGCTGTTTTTT. As protein: CASSPTSTGELFF.

The rearrangement joins TRBV5-4 to TRBJ1-1, with TRBD1 matching over 8 bases. The germline gives CDR1 SGHNT, CDR2 YYREEE (reference sequence). There are 14 residues in the CDR3. Germline trimming cut 1 base from V and 3 bases from J; bases unmatched to any gene: 2. The CDR3 DNA reads TGTGCCAGCAGCTTGATGACAGGGGACACTGAAGCTTTCTTT. Translating it yields CASSLMTGDTEAFF. The entire variable domain, with the rest obtained from reference TRBV5-4 and TRBJ1-1, is as follows: ETGVTQSPTHLIKTRGQQVTLRCSSQSGHNTVSWYQQALGQGPQFIFQYYREEENGRGNFPPRFSGLQFPNYSSELNVNALELDDSALYLCASSLMTGDTEAFFGQGTRLTVV.

This clone appeared a single time. This chain joins TRBV19 and TRBJ2-1; the D is unclear. CDR3 length: 11 residues. V lost 7 bases to trimming and J lost 8 bases, with 9 bases between them. Germline CDR1 and CDR2: LNHDA and SQIVND (reference sequence). DNA of the CDR3: TGTGCCAGTACATTCGGTTATGAGCAGTTCTTC. Its translation: CASTFGYEQFF. Full variable domain (remainder filled in from reference TRBV19 and TRBJ2-1): DGGITQSPKYLFRKEGQNVTLSCEQNLNHDAMYWYRQDPGQGLRLIYYSQIVNDFQKGDIAEGYSVSREKKESFPLTVTSAQKNPTAFYLCASTFGYEQFFGPGTRLTVL.

The chain is built from TRBV30 and TRBJ2-1; D ambiguous. Germline values: CDR1 GTSNPN, CDR2 SVGIG (reference sequence). V was pared by 2 bases and J by 3 bases, with 5 bases between. This CDR3 is built from 12 residues. CDR3 residues: CAWSHDYNEQFF. The DNA of the CDR3 is TGTGCCTGGAGTCATGACTACAATGAGCAGTTCTTC.

V and J are TRBV6-5 and TRBJ1-1; D ambiguous. Germline CDR1 MNHEY, CDR2 SVGAGI. V shed 6 bases and J shed 5 bases, with 7 bases lying between them. This CDR3 comprises 11 residues. CDR3 nucleotides: TGTGCCAGCAGACTCGGGACTGAAGCTTTCTTT. Translated, it gives CASRLGTEAFF.

This rearrangement joins TRBV12-2 to TRBJ2-7; TRBD1 is taken as the D call from the table, unchecked against the DNA. TRBV12-2 is a pseudogene locus. The CDR3 covers 17 residues. CDR3 sequence (DNA): TGTGCAAGTCGCTCCATAACCGAGCCGCTGCAGGGCCACGAGCAGTACTTC. Amino acid sequence: CASRSITEPLQGHEQYF.

This clone was seen a few times. This chain uses TRBV7-3 with TRBJ2-1, with 9 bases identical to TRBD2. J lost 4 bases, V lost 5 bases, and 12 bases had no gene match. The CDR3 contains 17 residues. Germline CDR1 reads SGHTA; CDR2 reads FQGTGA. In DNA, the CDR3 is TGTGCCAGCAGCCTAAATGTACGGACTAGCGCTTACAATGAGCAGTTCTTC. This encodes CASSLNVRTSAYNEQFF.

This rearrangement joins TRBV12-5 to TRBJ2-3; the D is unclear. Germline CDR1 LGHNT, CDR2 FRNRAP. Deletions cut 1 base from V and 1 base from J, with 12 bases between. This CDR3 has 16 residues. CDR3 bases: TGTGCTAGTGGTTTGGGGGCCGGCGGTGGCACAGATACGCAGTATTTT. Encoded protein: CASGLGAGGGTDTQYF.

The chain carries TRBV5-5 and TRBJ2-1, with D maybe TRBD1 (6 bases). CDR1 is SGHKS and CDR2 is YYEKEE in the germline V gene (reference sequence). Trimming shortened V by 2 bases and J by 3 bases, and 9 bases separated the two germline ends. The length of the CDR3 is 14 residues. CDR3 bases: TGTGCCAGCAGCTTCCGGGACATCTACAATGAGCAGTTCTTC. As protein: CASSFRDIYNEQFF.

A single count supports this clone. The V and J genes are TRBV14 and TRBJ2-2; TRBD2 agrees at 12 bases. Trimming removed 7 bases from V and 2 bases from J; junction bases left unmatched: 5. CDR1 is SGHDN, CDR2 FVKESK, per germline. The CDR3 extends over 16 amino acids. The CDR3: CASIPLAGGNTGELFF. The CDR3 DNA reads as TGTGCCAGCATCCCACTAGCGGGGGGTAACACCGGGGAGCTGTTTTTT.

This rearrangement joins TRBV29-1 to TRBJ1-5; 9 nucleotides align to TRBD1. Germline-derived CDR1 and CDR2 are SQVTM and ANQGSEA. The CDR3 runs to 14 residues. V shed 4 bases, J shed 7 bases, and the junction held 8 bases outside the gene matches. In DNA form, the CDR3 reads TGCAGCGTTGCACAGGGGGCTAGATTACAGCCCCAGCATTTT. The encoded protein is CSVAQGARLQPQHF.

The chain employs TRBV9 and TRBJ1-4, with 8 nucleotides matching TRBD1. With V trimmed by 0 bases and J by 7 bases, 14 bases remained unmatched. CDR1 and CDR2 from the germline V gene are SGDLS and YYNGEE. This CDR3 contains 18 residues. CDR3 loop: CASSVEGTGSPAGEKLFF. The CDR3 nucleotides are TGTGCCAGCAGCGTAGAGGGGACAGGATCTCCGGCGGGTGAAAAACTGTTTTTT. Supplemented by reference TRBV9 and TRBJ1-4, the full variable domain reads DSGVTQTPKHLITATGQRVTLRCSPRSGDLSVYWYQQSLDQGLQFLIQYYNGEERAKGNILERFSAQQFPDLHSELNLSSLELGDSALYFCASSVEGTGSPAGEKLFFGSGTQLSVL.